These T cell receptor beta chains were read from a single sample in a study of early T cells in non-severe SARS-CoV-2 infection. TCRdb reprocessed the 5' RACE reads via MiXCR and lists one record per CDR3 protein. The sample lists 50,000 to 70,000 distinct CDR3 sequences; approximately 12% were seen once. Sequencing was performed on whole blood. The receptors here all came from an adult who was a healthcare worker with PCR-confirmed SARS-CoV-2 infection or an uninfected control (not recorded which). Each CDR3 is given with its conserved first and last residue. D genes are given only for firm matches. Where a row states a size, it is once, few, many or the class of an expanded clone; other rows omit it.

CDR3nt: TGTGCCAGCAGCCAAGCGGGACTAGTCTACGAGCAGTACTTC
CDR3aa: CASSQAGLVYEQYF
len: 14
j_gene: TRBJ2-7
v_gene: TRBV7-2
d_gene: TRBD2
abundance: few

CDR3nt: TGTGCCAGCAGTTTGAGGAGACAGGGTCGTTCCGAGCAGTACTTC
CDR3aa: CASSLRRQGRSEQYF
len: 15
j_gene: TRBJ2-7
v_gene: TRBV28
d_gene: TRBD1
abundance: .

CDR3nt: TGTGCCAGCAGCTTAGCCGGACTAGCGGGTAAAGAGACCCAGTACTTC
CDR3aa: CASSLAGLAGKETQYF
len: 16
j_gene: TRBJ2-5
v_gene: TRBV7-2
d_gene: TRBD2
abundance: many

CDR3nt: TGTGCCAGCTCACCCGGGACAGGGGAACAGCCCCAGCATTTT
CDR3aa: CASSPGTGEQPQHF
len: 14
j_gene: TRBJ1-5
v_gene: TRBV18
d_gene: TRBD1
abundance: few

CDR3nt: TGCAGTGCCGCTGCGGTCCCAGACGAGCAGTACTTC
CDR3aa: CSAAAVPDEQYF
len: 12
j_gene: TRBJ2-7
v_gene: TRBV20-1
d_gene: .
abundance: many

CDR3nt: TGTGCCAGCAGCTTTCCTCGTGGTAATGAGCAGTTCTTC
CDR3aa: CASSFPRGNEQFF
len: 13
j_gene: TRBJ2-1
v_gene: TRBV7-9
d_gene: .
abundance: .

CDR3nt: TGCGCCAGCAGTCGAACTAGGGACGAGGGCACCGGGGAGCTGTTTTTT
CDR3aa: CASSRTRDEGTGELFF
len: 16
j_gene: TRBJ2-2
v_gene: TRBV23-1
d_gene: .
abundance: .

CDR3nt: TGCAGTGCTAGAGATTTAATGGGAGACAATCAGCCCCAGCATTTT
CDR3aa: CSARDLMGDNQPQHF
len: 15
j_gene: TRBJ1-5
v_gene: TRBV20-1
d_gene: .
abundance: many

CDR3nt: TGTGCCAGCAGCAAGTGGACAGGGCAATACAATGAGCAGTTCTTC
CDR3aa: CASSKWTGQYNEQFF
len: 15
j_gene: TRBJ2-1
v_gene: TRBV7-3
d_gene: TRBD1
abundance: few

CDR3nt: TGTGCCAGCAGCTTAATAGGAGAGCAGTTCTTC
CDR3aa: CASSLIGEQFF
len: 11
j_gene: TRBJ2-1
v_gene: TRBV7-8
d_gene: .
abundance: .

CDR3nt: TGTGCCAGCAGCCTCGGACGGGGACAGAACACCGGGGAGCTGTTTTTT
CDR3aa: CASSLGRGQNTGELFF
len: 16
j_gene: TRBJ2-2
v_gene: TRBV3-1
d_gene: .
abundance: .

CDR3nt: TGCAGCGTAACAGGGTCGGCACAAGAGACCCAGTACTTC
CDR3aa: CSVTGSAQETQYF
len: 13
j_gene: TRBJ2-5
v_gene: TRBV29-1
d_gene: .
abundance: .

CDR3nt: TGTGCCTGGAACCGGGACCCCGGCACTACGCAGTATTTT
CDR3aa: CAWNRDPGTTQYF
len: 13
j_gene: TRBJ2-3
v_gene: TRBV30
d_gene: .
abundance: many

CDR3nt: TGTGCCAGCGTTGGGTTTTACTACGAGCAGTACTTC
CDR3aa: CASVGFYYEQYF
len: 12
j_gene: TRBJ2-7
v_gene: TRBV28
d_gene: .
abundance: many

CDR3nt: TGCGCCAGCAGCTTGTTGGCGGGAGGGTTCAATGAGCAGTTCTTC
CDR3aa: CASSLLAGGFNEQFF
len: 15
j_gene: TRBJ2-1
v_gene: TRBV5-1
d_gene: TRBD2
abundance: many

CDR3nt: TGCAGTGCTAGAGGGCCGGTGGGGAAGACTAACTATGGCTACACCTTC
CDR3aa: CSARGPVGKTNYGYTF
len: 16
j_gene: TRBJ1-2
v_gene: TRBV20-1
d_gene: .
abundance: few